The 30 T cell receptor beta chains in this list originate from one sample, sequenced in a study of T cells in Graves' hyperthyroidism and ophthalmopathy. RNA transcripts yielded amplified TCR beta CDR3 regions. The primer set for the first-round RT-PCR of the TCR CDR3 was HTBI. MiXCR, run by TCRdb on the multiplex PCR reads, gives a single entry per CDR3 protein. Of more than 350,000 distinct CDR3 sequences listed, approximately 14% are singletons. The sequencing sample was made of blood. These TCRs come from a woman aged 55-70 years with Graves' ophthalmopathy.

This rearrangement joins TRBV9 to TRBJ2-5; 9 bases are shared with TRBD2. CDR1 SGDLS and CDR2 YYNGEE come from the germline V gene. V was pared by 3 bases and J by 3 bases, with 12 bases of the junction left unmatched. The CDR3 has 17 residues. CDR3 coding DNA: TGTGCCAGCAGCGCGAGTAGCGGGATAGCGGGAGAAGAGACCCAGTACTTC. Amino acid sequence: CASSASSGIAGEETQYF.

Written as DNA, the CDR3 is TGTGCCAGTAGTCACTCTAGCGGGAGAAACAATGAGCAGTTCTTC. Its translation is CASSHSSGRNNEQFF. This sequence joins TRBV19 and TRBJ2-1, with 10 positions matching TRBD2. Germline V gene data show CDR1 as LNHDA and CDR2 as SQIVND (reference sequence). Trimming took 5 bases from V and 5 from J; bases not matched to a gene: 6. CDR3 size: 15 residues.

Details on this clonotype: A much larger clonotype is one base distant, so this may be a read error. This sequence joins TRBV30 and TRBJ2-3; D is ambiguous. Germline lookup yields CDR1 GTSNPN and CDR2 SVGIG (reference sequence). The CDR3 is 16 amino acids. V lost 1 base to trimming and J lost 0 bases, with 14 bases between them. The CDR3 here is CAWSGRAVASTDTQYF. The DNA of the CDR3 is TGTGCCTGGAGTGGTAGGGCTGTAGCTAGCACAGATACGCAGTATTTT.

This clonotype was observed a handful of times. This chain's CDR3 is CASGLAVAYNEQFF. CDR3 DNA: TGTGCCAGCGGACTAGCTGTGGCCTACAATGAGCAGTTCTTC. This chain links TRBV5-5 with TRBJ2-1; 8 bases are a match to TRBD2. This CDR3 spans 14 amino acids. Germline V gene sequence: CDR1 SGHKS, CDR2 YYEKEE (reference sequence). The trim removed 7 bases at V and 2 bases at J, leaving 5 bases unmatched.

There are a few counts of this clonotype. J is TRBJ2-3 and V is TRBV20-1, with TRBD2 matching 9 bases. The CDR3 loop spans 17 amino acids. The V and J ends lost 3 bases and 4 bases, in that order; junction bases with no gene match: 14. The V gene's germline CDR1 is DFQATT and CDR2 SNEGSKA (reference sequence). The CDR3 nucleotides are TGCAGTGCTAGGGTTTGGGGTGGCGGGAGGGCCGCAGATACGCAGTATTTT. Encoded protein: CSARVWGGGRAADTQYF.

This clonotype occurred many times. The chain uses TRBV2 and TRBJ1-2, with D maybe TRBD1 (5 bases). The CDR3 has 14 amino acids. Germline V gene data show CDR1 as SNHLY and CDR2 as FYNNEI. Deletions cut 8 bases from V and 2 bases from J, with 15 bases between. In DNA, the CDR3 is TGTGCCAGCGGCTACGGGGGACCAAACTATGGCTACACCTTC. It translates to CASGYGGPNYGYTF.

There are many counts of this clonotype. V is TRBV2 and J is TRBJ2-1; 7 bases are a match to TRBD2. CDR1 SNHLY and CDR2 FYNNEI come from the germline V gene. Trimming took 5 bases from V and 8 from J; bases not matched to a gene: 3. The CDR3 consists of 12 residues. The CDR3 coding sequence is TGTGCCAGCAGTCGGACTAGACATGAGCAGTTCTTC. Translated, it gives CASSRTRHEQFF.

This chain uses TRBV3-1 with TRBJ1-3, with TRBD1 matching 7 bases. This CDR3 comprises 16 residues. The junction had 9 bases not matched to a gene; V was cut back by 4 bases and J by 3 bases. CDR1 is LGHDT, CDR2 YNNKEL, per germline (reference sequence). The CDR3 sequence is CASSPRQGDIGNTIYF. CDR3 nucleotides: TGTGCCAGCAGCCCCCGACAGGGAGACATTGGAAACACCATATATTTT.

A note on this clonotype: One junction end disagrees with the germline gene, perhaps due to a read error. The chain employs TRBV7-9 and TRBJ2-1, with TRBD2 matching 7 bases. Germline V gene sequence: CDR1 SEHNR, CDR2 FQNEAQ (reference sequence). The CDR3 contains 16 residues. This CDR3 is CANSLLAPTSFNEQFF. CDR3 in DNA: TGTGCCAACAGCTTACTAGCGCCCACGTCGTTTAATGAGCAGTTCTTC.

The chain is built from TRBV4-1 and TRBJ2-1, with D possibly TRBD1 on 5 matching bases. Trimming left V 0 bases short and J 2 bases short, with 8 bases between. CDR1 and CDR2 from the germline V gene are MGHRA and YSYEKL. This CDR3 has 15 residues. CDR3 loop: CASSQEGRAYNEQFF. Written as DNA, the CDR3 is TGCGCCAGCAGCCAAGAAGGCAGGGCCTACAATGAGCAGTTCTTC.

The V and J genes are TRBV30 and TRBJ2-7; 9 positions agree with TRBD2. Germline assignment: CDR1 GTSNPN and CDR2 SVGIG (reference sequence). With 4 bases clipped from V and 0 bases from J, the junction kept 1 base outside the gene matches. The CDR3 spans 13 residues. The CDR3 spells CAWTSGTSYEQYF. DNA of the CDR3: TGTGCCTGGACTAGCGGGACCTCCTACGAGCAGTACTTC.

The V and J genes are TRBV14 and TRBJ2-1; tentatively, D is TRBD2 (6 bases). Trimming pared 2 bases from V and 14 bases from J, leaving 16 bases between. CDR3 length equals 13 residues. Germline CDR1 and CDR2: SGHDN and FVKESK. DNA for the CDR3: TGTGCCAGCAGCCAACAAAGAGCGGGCTTTAAGTTCTTC. This sequence encodes CASSQQRAGFKFF.

This clonotype was found a few times. The CDR3 coding sequence is TGCGCCAGCAGCTTGCAGCGGACTAGCGTCAATGAGCAGTTCTTC. This sequence encodes CASSLQRTSVNEQFF. The rearrangement links TRBV5-1 to TRBJ2-1; 9 nucleotides match TRBD2. The ends lost 1 base at V and 6 bases at J; junction bases unmatched: 5. The V gene's germline CDR1 is SGHRS and CDR2 YFSETQ. The CDR3 consists of 15 residues.

This clonotype was observed at least ten times. The chain recombines TRBV12-5 with TRBJ2-7, with D uncertain. CDR3 size: 12 residues. Trimming took 1 base from V and 3 from J, leaving 4 bases between them. The germline CDR1 and CDR2 sequences are LGHNT and FRNRAP. CDR3 in DNA: TGTGCTAGTGGTTTGGCCCGCTACGAGCAGTACTTC. Its protein is CASGLARYEQYF.

This clonotype came up many times. The chain is built from TRBV11-1 and TRBJ2-5, with 11 bases that match TRBD2. With V trimmed by 5 bases and J by 4 bases, 6 bases remained unmatched. The CDR3 runs 15 residues. Per germline, CDR1 SGHAT and CDR2 FQDESV (reference sequence). The CDR3 nucleotides are TGTGCCAGCAGCCGAACTAGCGGGAGTCTAGAGACCCAGTACTTC. As protein: CASSRTSGSLETQYF.

This clonotype appeared many times. This sequence joins TRBV2 and TRBJ2-3, with D perhaps matching TRBD1 (5 bases). From germline, CDR1 is SNHLY and CDR2 FYNNEI. The CDR3 is made up of 15 amino acids. V was shortened by 0 bases and J by 4 bases, with 11 bases between the two germline ends. CDR3 DNA: TGTGCCAGCAGTGAAGCGCAGGGCCAGGCAGATACGCAGTATTTT. Residues: CASSEAQGQADTQYF.

This clonotype showed up just a few times. The chain carries TRBV5-1 and TRBJ2-2, with a weak D call TRBD2 (7 bases). This CDR3 has 14 residues. With 3 bases removed from V and 5 bases from J, the gap between germline ends came to 11 bases. Germline V gene sequence: CDR1 SGHRS, CDR2 YFSETQ. The CDR3 reads CASSSGEGTGELFF. In DNA, the CDR3 is TGCGCCAGCAGCTCAGGGGAGGGAACCGGGGAGCTGTTTTTT. The full variable domain, its missing parts supplied by reference TRBV5-1 and TRBJ2-2, is KAGVTQTPRYLIKTRGQQVTLSCSPISGHRSVSWYQQTPGQGLQFLFEYFSETQRNKGNFPGRFSGRQFSNSRSEMNVSTLELGDSALYLCASSSGEGTGELFFGEGSRLTVL.

This clonotype has just a few counts. The V gene is TRBV9, the J gene TRBJ1-1; no reliable D call. This CDR3 is 14 amino acids long. Per germline, CDR1 SGDLS and CDR2 YYNGEE. Trimming cost V 0 bases and J 1 base, with 7 bases left between them. Here the CDR3 reads CASSVAHSNTEAFF. As DNA, the CDR3 is TGTGCCAGCAGCGTAGCACACTCGAACACTGAAGCTTTCTTT.

This clonotype was counted many times. V is TRBV27 and J is TRBJ1-1, with a weak D call TRBD1 (6 bases). The CDR3 is 14 residues long. The V gene's germline CDR1 is MNHEY and CDR2 SMNVEV (reference sequence). V was trimmed by 5 bases and J by 1 base, leaving 11 bases between them. The CDR3 sequence is CASSRGQRNTEAFF. In DNA form, the CDR3 reads TGTGCCAGCAGTCGGGGACAACGGAACACTGAAGCTTTCTTT.

This clonotype was counted at least ten times. The chain recombines TRBV20-1 with TRBJ1-5; tentatively, D is TRBD1 (5 bases). V gave up 2 bases and J gave up 2 bases, with 10 bases separating them. The CDR3 consists of 14 residues. The germline V gene encodes CDR1 DFQATT and CDR2 SNEGSKA (reference sequence). The CDR3 DNA follows: TGCAGTGCTAGATGGGACGTGGGCAATCAGCCCCAGCATTTT. Translating gives CSARWDVGNQPQHF.

This clonotype was observed a handful of times. The V call is TRBV11-2, the J call TRBJ2-7; 10 positions agree with TRBD2. The ends lost 1 base at V and 2 bases at J; junction bases unmatched: 11. Germline values: CDR1 SGHAT, CDR2 FQNNGV. This CDR3 comprises 18 residues. The CDR3: CASSLASSGSGHPYEQYF. The CDR3 DNA follows: TGTGCCAGCAGCTTAGCGTCTAGCGGGAGCGGGCATCCCTACGAGCAGTACTTC.

The chain joins TRBV20-1 to TRBJ2-3, with 10 bases fitting TRBD1. The CDR3 loop spans 14 amino acids. Germline loops: CDR1 DFQATT, CDR2 SNEGSKA (reference sequence). V was pared by 6 bases and J by 4 bases, with 7 bases of the junction left unmatched. CDR3 amino acids: CSARTGTGADTQYF. Written as DNA, the CDR3 is TGCAGTGCCCGGACCGGGACAGGGGCAGATACGCAGTATTTT.

This clonotype was recorded at least ten times. The chain couples TRBV24-1 to TRBJ2-5; 10 bases line up with TRBD1. Germline V gene sequence: CDR1 KGHDR, CDR2 SFDVKD. The CDR3 runs to 15 residues. The V segment lost 6 bases and the J segment 2 bases; nucleotides outside the gene matches: 5. The CDR3 DNA is TGTGCCACCAGTAGACAGGGGGCAGGGCAAGAGACCCAGTACTTC. Its protein is CATSRQGAGQETQYF.

This clonotype has at least ten counts. The chain employs TRBV12-3 or TRBV12-4 and TRBJ1-6, with 7 bases matching TRBD1. Trimming took 3 bases from V and 4 from J; bases not matched to a gene: 3. CDR3 size: 15 residues. This CDR3 reads CASSFRGGYNSPLHF. The CDR3 DNA is TGTGCCAGCAGTTTCAGGGGGGGATATAATTCACCCCTCCACTTT.

This clonotype was counted a few times. This chain connects TRBV6-5 to TRBJ2-7, with D tentatively TRBD1 (5 bases). With 2 bases removed from V and 3 bases from J, the gap between germline ends came to 8 bases. CDR3 length: 13 amino acids. Looked up from germline, CDR1 is MNHEY and CDR2 is SVGAGI. The CDR3 region is CASSYHRHYEQYF. CDR3 sequence (DNA): TGTGCCAGCAGTTACCACAGGCACTACGAGCAGTACTTC.

The gene calls are TRBV9 and TRBJ2-6; perhaps TRBD1 as D (6 bases). V was pared by 4 bases and J by 0 bases, with 26 bases between. The CDR3 sequence is 21 residues long. Germline loops: CDR1 SGDLS, CDR2 YYNGEE. The CDR3 coding sequence is TGTGCCAGCAGCCCCACCAGGAAGAGGCAGGGGCCCCTCTCTGGGGCCAACGTCCTGACTTTC. Its translation is CASSPTRKRQGPLSGANVLTF. The entire variable domain, with the rest obtained from reference TRBV9 and TRBJ2-6, is as follows: DSGVTQTPKHLITATGQRVTLRCSPRSGDLSVYWYQQSLDQGLQFLIQYYNGEERAKGNILERFSAQQFPDLHSELNLSSLELGDSALYFCASSPTRKRQGPLSGANVLTFGAGSRLTVL.

This clonotype was counted at least ten times. This chain uses TRBV19 with TRBJ2-1, with a weak D call TRBD2 (8 bases). CDR3 length: 18 residues. V was pared by 2 bases and J by 0 bases, with 17 bases between. The germline CDR1 and CDR2 sequences are LNHDA and SQIVND (reference sequence). The DNA of the CDR3 is TGTGCCAGTAGTATACCGGTAGCGGGACAGAGCTCCTACAATGAGCAGTTCTTC. Its translation: CASSIPVAGQSSYNEQFF. Full variable domain (rest looked up from reference TRBV19 and TRBJ2-1): DGGITQSPKYLFRKEGQNVTLSCEQNLNHDAMYWYRQDPGQGLRLIYYSQIVNDFQKGDIAEGYSVSREKKESFPLTVTSAQKNPTAFYLCASSIPVAGQSSYNEQFFGPGTRLTVL.

The chain links TRBV19 to TRBJ2-1; TRBD2 aligns across 9 bases. The ends lost 4 bases at V and 6 bases at J; junction bases unmatched: 4. This CDR3 has 14 residues. Germline V gene data show CDR1 as LNHDA and CDR2 as SQIVND (reference sequence). CDR3 protein: CASSSGRAFNEQFF. DNA for the CDR3: TGTGCCAGTAGTAGCGGGAGGGCGTTCAATGAGCAGTTCTTC.

This rearrangement joins TRBV7-3 to TRBJ2-3; 12 bases are shared with TRBD2. Germline CDR1 is SGHTA and CDR2 is FQGTGA. The CDR3 sequence is 15 residues long. Germline trimming cut 6 bases from V and 5 bases from J; bases unmatched to any gene: 6. The DNA for the CDR3 is TGTGCCAGCAGTCTAGCGGGAGGGCGGGGAGATACGCAGTATTTT. Protein: CASSLAGGRGDTQYF.

This clonotype was counted ten times or more. This sequence joins TRBV2 and TRBJ2-5; D assignment may be TRBD1 or TRBD2 (5 bases each). Germline V gene lookup returns CDR1 SNHLY and CDR2 FYNNEI. This CDR3 comprises 11 residues. Trimming pared 2 bases from V and 10 bases from J, leaving 8 bases between. This chain's CDR3 is CASSESRGQYF. The CDR3 bases are TGTGCCAGCAGTGAATCGAGGGGCCAGTACTTC.